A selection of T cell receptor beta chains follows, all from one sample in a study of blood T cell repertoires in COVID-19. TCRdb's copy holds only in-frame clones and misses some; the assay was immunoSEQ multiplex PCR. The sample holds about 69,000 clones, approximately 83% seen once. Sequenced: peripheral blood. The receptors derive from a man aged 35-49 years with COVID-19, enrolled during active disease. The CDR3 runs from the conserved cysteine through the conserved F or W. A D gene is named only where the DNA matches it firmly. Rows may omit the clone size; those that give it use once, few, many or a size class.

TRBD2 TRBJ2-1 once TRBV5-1 TGCGCCAGCAGTATGACCAGCGGGGGAGCAAATGAGCAGTTCTTC CASSMTSGGANEQFF
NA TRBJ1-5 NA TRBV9 TGTGCCAGCAGCCCAGGGGTGGACCTAAATCAGCCCCAGCATTTT CASSPGVDLNQPQHF
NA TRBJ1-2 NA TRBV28 TGTGCCAGCAGTAGGGGATCGTACTATGGCTACACCTTC CASSRGSYYGYTF
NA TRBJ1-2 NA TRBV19 TGTGCCAGTAGTATTGGCGGGACCCTGAACTATGGCTACACCTTC CASSIGGTLNYGYTF
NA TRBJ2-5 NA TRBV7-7 TGTGCCAGCAGCTTAATCACAAAACAAGAGACCCAGTACTTC CASSLITKQETQYF
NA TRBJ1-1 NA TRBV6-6 TGTGCCAGCAGTCTCACGTCGGTGAACACTGAAGCTTTCTTT CASSLTSVNTEAFF
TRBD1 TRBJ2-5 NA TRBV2 TGTGCCAGCAGCAAATTCCGGGACAGGCTCCAAGAGACCCAGTACTTC CASSKFRDRLQETQYF
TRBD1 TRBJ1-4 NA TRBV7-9 TGTGCCAGCATCCCACAGGGGGGTACTAATGAAAAACTGTTTTTT CASIPQGGTNEKLFF
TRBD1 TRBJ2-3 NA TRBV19 TGTGCCAGTAGTAGGATGGGGAACAGGGGGCGAGGGTTCCGGCCTTACACAGATACGCAGTATTTT CASSRMGNRGRGFRPYTDTQYF
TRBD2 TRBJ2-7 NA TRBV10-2 TGCGCCAGCAGTGGCGGACTAGCGGGGGCCAAAACCCCTCTCGAGCAGTACTTC CASSGGLAGAKTPLEQYF
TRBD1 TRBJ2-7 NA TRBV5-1 TGCGCCAACCCGGGACAGGGCTCCTACGAGCAGTACTTC CANPGQGSYEQYF
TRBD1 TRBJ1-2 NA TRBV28 TGTGCCAGCAGTTTAATGCAGGGGGTTAACTATGGCTACACCTTC CASSLMQGVNYGYTF
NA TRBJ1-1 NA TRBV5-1 TGCGCCAGCAGCTTGAGAGGATCTGTGAACACTGAAGCTTTCTTT CASSLRGSVNTEAFF
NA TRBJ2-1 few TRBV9 TGTGCCAGCAGCGTGACAGCCAGCTCCTACAATGAGCAGTTCTTC CASSVTASSYNEQFF
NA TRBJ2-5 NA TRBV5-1 TGCGCCAGCAGCTCGCAGGGGAACAAAGAGACCCAGTACTTC CASSSQGNKETQYF
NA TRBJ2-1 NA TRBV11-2 TGTGCCAGCAGCTTACCCCGACAGCTCCGGAATGAGCAGTTCTTC CASSLPRQLRNEQFF
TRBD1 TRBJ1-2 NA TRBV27 TGTGCCAGCAGTTTCCTACAGGGGAACTATGGCTACACCTTC CASSFLQGNYGYTF
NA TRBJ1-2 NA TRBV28 TGTGCCAGCAGTTTGAGCGACTATGGCTACACCTTC CASSLSDYGYTF
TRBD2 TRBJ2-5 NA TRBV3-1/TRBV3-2 TGTGCCAGCAGCCAGGGACTAGCGGGGAGGGCGGGAGAGACCCAGTACTTC CASSQGLAGRAGETQYF
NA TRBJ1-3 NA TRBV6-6 TGTGCCACCTTTGATCGGGGGAGCTCTGGAAACACCATATATTTT CATFDRGSSGNTIYF
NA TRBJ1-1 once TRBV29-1 TGCAGCGTTGCTAGGGGCAATAAGGACACTGAAGCTTTCTTT CSVARGNKDTEAFF
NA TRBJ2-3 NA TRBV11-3 TGTGCCAGCAGCTTGTCGGGTCCTAATACGCAGTATTTT CASSLSGPNTQYF
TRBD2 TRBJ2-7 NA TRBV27 TGTGCCAGCAGTACGACTAGCGGGGACTCTTGGGAGCAGTACTTC CASSTTSGDSWEQYF
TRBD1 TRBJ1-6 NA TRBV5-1 TGCGCCAGCAACGCCCAAGCCGGACAGGGGAGCTCACCCCTCCACTTT CASNAQAGQGSSPLHF
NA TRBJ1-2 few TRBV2 TGTGCCAGCAGTGATCTTTCAGATGGCTACACCTTC CASSDLSDGYTF
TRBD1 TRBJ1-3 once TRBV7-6 TGTGCCAGCAGCTTACCGACAGGGGCCTCTGGAAACACCATATATTTT CASSLPTGASGNTIYF